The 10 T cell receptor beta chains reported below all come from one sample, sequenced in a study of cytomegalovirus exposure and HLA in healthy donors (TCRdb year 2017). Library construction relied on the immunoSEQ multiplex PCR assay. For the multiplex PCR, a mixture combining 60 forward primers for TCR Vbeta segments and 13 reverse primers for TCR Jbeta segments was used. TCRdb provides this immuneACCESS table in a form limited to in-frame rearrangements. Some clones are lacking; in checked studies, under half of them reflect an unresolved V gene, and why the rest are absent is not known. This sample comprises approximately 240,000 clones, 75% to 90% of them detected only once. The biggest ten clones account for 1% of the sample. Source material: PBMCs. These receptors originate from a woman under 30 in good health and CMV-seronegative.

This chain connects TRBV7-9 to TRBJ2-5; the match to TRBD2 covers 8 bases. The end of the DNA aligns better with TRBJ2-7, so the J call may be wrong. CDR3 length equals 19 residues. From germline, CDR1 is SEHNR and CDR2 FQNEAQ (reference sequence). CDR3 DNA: TGTGCCAGCAGCCGGGACGTCCCCATCGGAGCGGGAGACCTCTACGAGCAGTACTTC. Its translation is CASSRDVPIGAGDLYEQYF.

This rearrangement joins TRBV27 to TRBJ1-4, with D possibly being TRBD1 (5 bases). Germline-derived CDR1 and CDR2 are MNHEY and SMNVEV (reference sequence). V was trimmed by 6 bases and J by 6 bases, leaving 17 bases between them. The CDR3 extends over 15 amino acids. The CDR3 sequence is CASSSPAGPDEKLFF. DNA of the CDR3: TGTGCCAGCAGCTCCCCCGCAGGGCCAGATGAAAAACTGTTTTTT.

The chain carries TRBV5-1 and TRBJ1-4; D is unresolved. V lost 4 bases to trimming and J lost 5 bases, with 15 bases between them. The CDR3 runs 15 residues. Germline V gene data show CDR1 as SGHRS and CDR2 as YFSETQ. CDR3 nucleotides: TGCGCCAGCAGCCTAGACCGCCAGTGGAATGAAAAACTGTTTTTT. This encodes CASSLDRQWNEKLFF.

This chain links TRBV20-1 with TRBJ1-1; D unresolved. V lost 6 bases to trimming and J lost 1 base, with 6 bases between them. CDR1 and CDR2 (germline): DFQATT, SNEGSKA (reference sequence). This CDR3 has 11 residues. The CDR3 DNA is TGCAGTGCAGAGGGGAACACTGAAGCTTTCTTT. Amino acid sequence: CSAEGNTEAFF.

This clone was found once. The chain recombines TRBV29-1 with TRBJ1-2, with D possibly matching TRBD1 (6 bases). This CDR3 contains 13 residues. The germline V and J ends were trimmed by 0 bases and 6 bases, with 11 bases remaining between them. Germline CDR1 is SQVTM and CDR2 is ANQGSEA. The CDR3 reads CSVEDTGHHGYTF. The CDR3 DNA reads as TGCAGCGTTGAAGATACAGGGCACCATGGCTACACCTTC.

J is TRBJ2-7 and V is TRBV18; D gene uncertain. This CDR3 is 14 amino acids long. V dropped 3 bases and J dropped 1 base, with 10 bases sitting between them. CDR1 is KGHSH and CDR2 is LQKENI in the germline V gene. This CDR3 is CASSPATESYEQYF. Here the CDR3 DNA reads TGTGCCAGCTCACCGGCCACAGAATCCTACGAGCAGTACTTC. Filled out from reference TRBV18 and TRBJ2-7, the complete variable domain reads NAGVMQNPRHLVRRRGQEARLRCSPMKGHSHVYWYRQLPEEGLKFMVYLQKENIIDESGMPKERFSAEFPKEGPSILRIQQVVRGDSAAYFCASSPATESYEQYFGPGTRLTVT.

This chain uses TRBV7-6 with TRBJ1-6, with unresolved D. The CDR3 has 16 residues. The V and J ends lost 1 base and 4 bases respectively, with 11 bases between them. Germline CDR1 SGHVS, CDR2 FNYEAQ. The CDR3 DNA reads TGTGCCAGCAGCTTAGATGCCCGGAGTTATAATTCACCCCTCCACTTT. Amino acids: CASSLDARSYNSPLHF.

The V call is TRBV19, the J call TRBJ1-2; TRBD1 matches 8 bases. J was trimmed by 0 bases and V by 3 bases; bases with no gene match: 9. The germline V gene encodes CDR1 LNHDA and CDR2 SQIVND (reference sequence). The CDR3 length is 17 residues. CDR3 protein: CASSIRAGGESNYGYTF. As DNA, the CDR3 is TGTGCCAGTAGTATTAGGGCAGGGGGCGAATCTAACTATGGCTACACCTTC.

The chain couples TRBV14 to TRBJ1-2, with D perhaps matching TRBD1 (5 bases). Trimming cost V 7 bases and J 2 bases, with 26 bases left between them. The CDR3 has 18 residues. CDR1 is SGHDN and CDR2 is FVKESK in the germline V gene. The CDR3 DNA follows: TGTGCCAGCACCCCTGAGCGGGGCCCCTATCAATTGAACTATGGCTACACCTTC. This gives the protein CASTPERGPYQLNYGYTF.

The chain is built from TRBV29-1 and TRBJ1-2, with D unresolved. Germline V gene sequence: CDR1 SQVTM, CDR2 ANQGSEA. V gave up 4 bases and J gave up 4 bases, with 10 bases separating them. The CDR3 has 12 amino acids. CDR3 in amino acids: CSVGDIPYGYTF. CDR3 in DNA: TGCAGCGTTGGAGACATTCCCTATGGCTACACCTTC.